One and the same sample provided the 15 T cell receptor beta chains below, sequenced in a study of regulatory T cells in long-lasting Graves disease. Stated time point: newly diagnosed GD, antithyroid drugs for less than 3 months. After RNA was extracted from PBMCs, the TCR library was made from it. CDR3 regions were amplified by Arm-PCR using iRepertoire HTBI primers to build TCR beta libraries. TCRdb independently ran MiXCR on the multiplex PCR reads; one entry per CDR3 protein. The data contain around 230,000 distinct CDR3 sequences, around 18% of them singletons. Material: peripheral blood mononuclear cells (PBMCs), obtained at new diagnosis, from a patient treated with antithyroid drugs. These receptors came from a female donor with Graves disease.

Many counts were recorded for this clonotype. CDR3 sequence reads: CSARDPGLAGQNEQFF. The DNA for the CDR3 is TGCAGTGCTAGAGACCCAGGACTAGCGGGTCAGAATGAGCAGTTCTTC. V and J are TRBV20-1 and TRBJ2-1, with TRBD2 matching over 11 bases. CDR1 is DFQATT, CDR2 SNEGSKA, per germline (reference sequence). The ends lost 0 bases at V and 7 bases at J; junction bases unmatched: 8. The CDR3 is made up of 16 amino acids.

The chain links TRBV12-3 or TRBV12-4 to TRBJ2-7; 7 bases agree with TRBD2. J lost 7 bases, V lost 5 bases, and 11 bases had no gene match. The CDR3 covers 14 residues. CDR3 sequence reads: CASSATGGEGEQYF. CDR3 nucleotide sequence: TGTGCCAGCAGTGCTACCGGCGGGGAGGGGGAGCAGTACTTC.

This clonotype was seen more than once but under ten times. A read error may account for a junction end that differs from germline. The chain links TRBV7-9 to TRBJ2-7; TRBD1 or TRBD2 may be the D gene (5 bases each). The germline V gene has CDR1 SEHNR and CDR2 FQNEAQ (reference sequence). This CDR3 is 14 amino acids long. The CDR3 DNA sequence: TGTGCCAGCAGCCTAGCAGGGTTGATTGACGAGCAGTACTTC. It translates to CASSLAGLIDEQYF.

In its sample, this clonotype was seen many times. The V call is TRBV11-2, the J call TRBJ2-3, with TRBD2 as a possible D gene (5 bases). Germline-derived CDR1 and CDR2 are SGHAT and FQNNGV. The V and J ends lost 3 bases and 1 base respectively, with 8 bases between them. The CDR3 contains 14 residues. CDR3 sequence: CASSFRTGTDTQYF. The DNA of the CDR3 is TGTGCCAGCAGCTTCCGGACTGGCACAGATACGCAGTATTTT.

In its sample, this clonotype was seen a few times. The V call is TRBV20-1, the J call TRBJ1-5; D is uncertain. Germline V gene lookup returns CDR1 DFQATT and CDR2 SNEGSKA (reference sequence). This CDR3 has 14 amino acids. Trimming removed 4 bases from V and 3 bases from J, with 13 bases in between. The CDR3 spells CSAMGSVLNQPQHF. The DNA for the CDR3 is TGCAGTGCTATGGGGTCTGTACTCAATCAGCCCCAGCATTTT.

This clonotype was seen at least ten times. The chain carries TRBV4-2 and TRBJ2-3, with 14 bases fitting TRBD2. With V trimmed by 0 bases and J by 2 bases, 7 bases remained unmatched. The CDR3 extends over 19 amino acids. From germline, CDR1 is LGHNA and CDR2 YNFKEQ. CDR3 sequence reads: CASSQDRLAGGPFTDTQYF. The CDR3 coding sequence is TGTGCCAGCAGCCAAGACAGACTAGCGGGAGGGCCTTTCACAGATACGCAGTATTTT.

This clonotype came up many times. The chain is built from TRBV29-1 and TRBJ1-1; D is unresolved. There are 14 residues in the CDR3. V was clipped by 3 bases and J by 4 bases, with 15 bases between them. From germline, CDR1 is SQVTM and CDR2 ANQGSEA. CDR3 residues: CSVEDGNSATEAFF. CDR3 DNA: TGCAGCGTTGAGGACGGAAACTCTGCCACTGAAGCTTTCTTT.

This clonotype has a count of ten or more. CDR3 in amino acids: CASSPVREGSQETQYF. CDR3 in DNA: TGTGCCAGCTCACCGGTCCGGGAGGGTTCCCAAGAGACCCAGTACTTC. This sequence joins TRBV18 and TRBJ2-5, with 8 positions matching TRBD2. V shed 3 bases, J shed 1 base, and the junction held 7 bases outside the gene matches. The CDR3 has 16 amino acids. Germline V gene data show CDR1 as KGHSH and CDR2 as LQKENI.

This clonotype was seen repeatedly, ten times or more. The chain combines TRBV12-3 or TRBV12-4 with TRBJ2-5; no clear D gene. This CDR3 spans 12 amino acids. Trimming took 4 bases from V and 3 from J, leaving 6 bases between them. The DNA of the CDR3 is TGTGCCAGCAGTTGGGCAGAAGAGACCCAGTACTTC. Amino acid sequence: CASSWAEETQYF.

This clonotype was counted many times. This rearrangement joins TRBV10-2 to TRBJ1-1, with no clear D. Germline CDR1 and CDR2: WSHSY and SAAADI. With 7 bases removed from V and 0 bases from J, the gap between germline ends came to 12 bases. The CDR3 runs 14 residues. CDR3 residues: CASTLGLMNTEAFF. The CDR3 region has the DNA TGCGCCAGCACCCTAGGACTCATGAACACTGAAGCTTTCTTT.

The chain carries TRBV3-1 and TRBJ2-4; 10 positions agree with TRBD2. This CDR3 is built from 19 residues. Looked up from germline, CDR1 is LGHDT and CDR2 is YNNKEL (reference sequence). V lost 4 bases, J lost 13 bases, and 25 bases stayed unmatched. This chain's CDR3 is CASSPYSYRTSGTYNEQYF. CDR3 in DNA: TGTGCCAGCAGCCCCTACTCCTACCGGACTAGCGGAACCTACAATGAGCAGTACTTC.

This clonotype was picked up many times. The chain joins TRBV2 to TRBJ2-7, with a weak D call TRBD2 (7 bases). V dropped 5 bases and J dropped 2 bases, with 13 bases sitting between them. CDR1 and CDR2 (germline): SNHLY, FYNNEI. The CDR3 runs 14 residues. The CDR3 sequence: CASSLGAGAYEQYF. CDR3 nucleotide sequence: TGTGCCAGCAGTCTGGGGGCGGGAGCCTACGAGCAGTACTTC.

In its sample, this clonotype was seen a few times. This clone may be a read error of a much larger clone one base away. The chain uses TRBV6-9 and TRBJ2-7; possibly TRBD1 or TRBD2 for D (5 bases each). The CDR3 is 14 residues long. CDR1 and CDR2 from the germline V gene are MNHGY and SVAAGI. V lost 3 bases, J lost 6 bases, and 15 bases lay in between. CDR3 sequence reads: CASSYSRGRSEQYF. The CDR3 coding sequence is TGTGCCAGCAGTTACTCCCGGGGCAGAAGCGAGCAGTACTTC.

In its sample, this clonotype was seen many times. The chain employs TRBV18 and TRBJ1-2; D gene unclear. The V end was cut by 4 bases, the J end by 6 bases, with 12 bases between. Germline lookup yields CDR1 KGHSH and CDR2 LQKENI. The CDR3 length is 13 residues. The CDR3 loop reads CASSRDKEDGYTF. CDR3 in DNA: TGTGCCAGCTCACGAGACAAGGAGGATGGCTACACCTTC.

Ten or more counts support this clonotype. The chain carries TRBV19 and TRBJ1-5; D unresolved. Germline-derived CDR1 and CDR2 are LNHDA and SQIVND (reference sequence). Trimming cost V 5 bases and J 2 bases, with 10 bases left between them. This CDR3 is 14 amino acids long. The CDR3 DNA follows: TGTGCCAGTAGTCCCCTGCGGGGCAATCAGCCCCAGCATTTT. Protein sequence: CASSPLRGNQPQHF.